This T cell receptor (beta chain) emerged from a study of T cell responses to AZD1222 COVID-19 vaccine. Findings of the study overall: The study found Spike-specific TCR breadth and depth rose after two AZD1222 doses. After the peak T cell response, and only then, were repertoires sampled. Females made up more of the donors, who were largely white British, and clonal diversity may have come out too low.

This CDR3 region has 15 residues. The V gene end was trimmed by 4 bases and the J gene end by 5 bases; junction bases not matched to a gene: 7. CDR1 is MNHEY, CDR2 SVGAGI, per germline. Sequencing was performed with immunoSEQ multiplex PCR; in TCRdb, only in-frame clones are kept and a portion is missing. In the table there are around 100,000 clones, around nine tenths of which are singletons. This clone was found a few times. Its target is not known. Sequencing used peripheral blood, obtained on day 0 of AZD1222 vaccination. The source of this sequence is an adult in good health. J is TRBJ1-4 and V is TRBV6-5, with 7 bases lining up with TRBD1. DNA of the CDR3: TGTGCCAGCAGTTCCACCGGGACAGTAAATGAAAAACTGTTTTTT. Protein product: CASSSTGTVNEKLFF.